Following are 23 T cell receptor beta chains from one sample sequenced in a study of CXCR3-negative and CXCR3-positive naive CD8 T cells. Libraries of TRB cDNA were made by 5' RACE and carried UMIs. One entry per CDR3 protein, without DNA, is what TCRdb gives after re-calling the 5' RACE reads. This sample's table reports about 92,000 distinct CDR3 sequences. Sequencing was carried out using naive CXCR3- CD8+ T cells from blood. Documented subset: CD45RO-CCR7+CD27+CD95- naive CD8+ T cells lacking CXCR3 (TNR3-). These receptors were taken from a human donor in good health. Some clones in this sample may be carry-over from other donors' samples.

V usage is TRBV18 and J usage is TRBJ2-3; TCRdb's D call, TRBD1, is unchecked because there is no DNA. The V gene's germline CDR1 is KGHSH and CDR2 LQKENI. The length of the CDR3 is 16 residues. CDR3 sequence reads: CASSPRPGTNTDTQYF.

The chain carries TRBV28 and TRBJ1-4; with no DNA, the TCRdb D assignment of TRBD1 cannot be verified. CDR3 length: 16 amino acids. Germline V gene sequence: CDR1 MDHEN, CDR2 SYDVKM. The CDR3 here is CASSLIGGATNEKLFF. Filled out from reference TRBV28 and TRBJ1-4, the complete variable domain reads DVKVTQSSRYLVKRTGEKVFLECVQDMDHENMFWYRQDPGLGLRLIYFSYDVKMKEKGDIPEGYSVSREKKERFSLILESASTNQTSMYLCASSLIGGATNEKLFFGSGTQLSVL.

The rearrangement joins TRBV6-5 to TRBJ2-7. The CDR3 is 13 amino acids. Looked up from germline, CDR1 is MNHEY and CDR2 is SVGAGI. CDR3 in amino acids: CASSYSHLYEQYF.

This chain connects TRBV20-1 to TRBJ2-1; TCRdb outputs TRBD1, but without DNA this stays unchecked. Germline V gene data show CDR1 as DFQATT and CDR2 as SNEGSKA (reference sequence). The CDR3 extends over 14 amino acids. CDR3 protein: CSAREMGQYNEQFF.

This chain joins TRBV7-9 and TRBJ2-7; checking the TCRdb D call of TRBD1 is not possible without DNA. Per the germline V gene, CDR1 is SEHNR and CDR2 is FQNEAQ (reference sequence). This CDR3 is built from 17 residues. This CDR3 is CASSLTGSTSLFYEQYF.

The chain links TRBV12-3 or TRBV12-4 to TRBJ2-1; without DNA, the TCRdb call of TRBD2 cannot be checked. The CDR3 totals 14 residues. This CDR3 is CASSFLAGYNEQFF.

The chain couples TRBV4-1 to TRBJ2-7; TCRdb's D call, TRBD1, is unchecked because there is no DNA. Germline values: CDR1 MGHRA, CDR2 YSYEKL. This CDR3 is 16 amino acids long. CDR3 protein: CASSQVSGTWTAEQYF.

The chain employs TRBV28 and TRBJ2-5; TCRdb's D call, TRBD1, is unchecked because there is no DNA. Per the germline V gene, CDR1 is MDHEN and CDR2 is SYDVKM. The CDR3 loop spans 13 amino acids. This CDR3 reads CASTTTGEETQYF.

The gene calls are TRBV11-2 and TRBJ1-2; absent DNA, TCRdb's TRBD1 call cannot be checked. The CDR3 covers 16 residues. Germline loops: CDR1 SGHAT, CDR2 FQNNGV. The chain's CDR3 is CASSLDMTGGKAGYTF.

The V and J genes are TRBV15 and TRBJ2-3. Per germline, CDR1 LNHNV and CDR2 YYDKDF (reference sequence). The length of the CDR3 is 17 residues. CDR3 region: CATSRDSAGGSTDTQYF.

The chain uses TRBV28 and TRBJ2-5; TCRdb outputs TRBD1, but without DNA this stays unchecked. Per the germline V gene, CDR1 is MDHEN and CDR2 is SYDVKM. The CDR3 contains 13 residues. This CDR3 is CAIMGREWVTQYF.

The chain uses TRBV12-3 or TRBV12-4 and TRBJ1-3. CDR3 length equals 15 residues. This chain's CDR3 is CASSWNREIGNTIYF.

The chain has TRBV12-3 or TRBV12-4 and TRBJ2-7; TCRdb calls TRBD1, which cannot be checked without DNA. The CDR3 loop spans 14 amino acids. CDR3 sequence: CASSFGQGHYEQYF.

The chain combines TRBV7-8 with TRBJ2-1. The CDR3 spans 14 residues. Germline-derived CDR1 and CDR2 are SGHVS and FQNEAQ. CDR3 sequence: CASSLVGIYNEQFF.

The V call is TRBV29-1, the J call TRBJ2-7. The CDR3 has 11 amino acids. Germline loops: CDR1 SQVTM, CDR2 ANQGSEA. CDR3 in amino acids: CSVEGNEEQYF.

V usage is TRBV28 and J usage is TRBJ1-4; no DNA is available, so the TRBD1 call from TCRdb remains unchecked. The CDR3 loop spans 16 amino acids. Germline CDR1 reads MDHEN; CDR2 reads SYDVKM. This chain's CDR3 is CASSVTGVATNEKLFF.

The CDR3 region is CASSVPLGGETQYF. The chain carries TRBV3-1 and TRBJ2-5; there is no DNA to check the TCRdb D call of TRBD1. CDR1 and CDR2 from the germline V gene are LGHDT and YNNKEL (reference sequence). The CDR3 length is 14 residues.

This chain links TRBV28 with TRBJ2-2; TCRdb lists TRBD2, though no DNA is available to test this call. The CDR3 covers 15 residues. The germline V gene encodes CDR1 MDHEN and CDR2 SYDVKM. CDR3 in amino acids: CASNGISRLTGELFF.

This chain links TRBV7-8 with TRBJ1-5; the D call of TRBD1 rests on TCRdb alone, since no DNA is present to check it. The CDR3 has 17 residues. Looked up from germline, CDR1 is SGHVS and CDR2 is FQNEAQ. This CDR3 reads CASSLTPPGQGTQPQHF.

This sequence joins TRBV9 and TRBJ2-5; TCRdb names TRBD2, which stays unverified in the absence of DNA. The CDR3 is made up of 15 amino acids. CDR1 and CDR2 from the germline V gene are SGDLS and YYNGEE. The CDR3 sequence: CASSVDGTSGETQYF. The full variable domain, in which reference TRBV9 and TRBJ2-5 provide the parts outside the CDR3, is DSGVTQTPKHLITATGQRVTLRCSPRSGDLSVYWYQQSLDQGLQFLIQYYNGEERAKGNILERFSAQQFPDLHSELNLSSLELGDSALYFCASSVDGTSGETQYFGPGTRLLVL.

CDR3 residues: CASSPWAGMDEQFF. The genes are TRBV18 and TRBJ2-1; as DNA is missing, the TRBD1 call by TCRdb cannot be tested. The germline V gene has CDR1 KGHSH and CDR2 LQKENI. CDR3 length equals 14 residues.

This chain joins TRBV27 and TRBJ2-7. CDR1 is MNHEY and CDR2 is SMNVEV in the germline V gene (reference sequence). This CDR3 region has 14 residues. The CDR3 sequence is CASSLIGLSYEQYF.

The chain uses TRBV9 and TRBJ2-7. Per the germline V gene, CDR1 is SGDLS and CDR2 is YYNGEE. There are 14 residues in the CDR3. The CDR3 reads CASSVAGGPYEQYF.